Listed below are T cell receptor beta chains from one sample, sequenced in a study of response to subunit inactivated influenza vaccine. TCRdb re-called the RT-PCR reads with MiXCR, one entry per CDR3 protein. The sample consists of around 760,000 distinct CDR3 sequences, roughly 14% of them appearing once. Sequencing used PBMCs from blood, obtained about 14 days before vaccination. Every receptor here comes from a man aged 45-60 years who received an inactivated influenza vaccine. CDR3s include the opening cysteine and the closing phenylalanine or tryptophan. The D gene is left open where the match is weak. The size of a clone is reported for some rows only, either as once, few or many, or as a class for expanded clones.

clone size: few; D gene: -; V gene: TRBV20-1; J gene: TRBJ1-2; CDR3 protein: CSARQGMANYGYTF; CDR3 DNA: TGCAGTGCTAGGCAGGGGATGGCTAACTATGGCTACACCTTC
clone size: -; D gene: -; V gene: TRBV29-1; J gene: TRBJ1-4; CDR3 protein: CSAGGVANEKLFF; CDR3 DNA: TGCAGCGCCGGGGGGGTAGCTAATGAAAAACTGTTTTTT
clone size: -; D gene: -; V gene: TRBV7-9; J gene: TRBJ2-5; CDR3 protein: CASSFRTGHQETQYF; CDR3 DNA: TGTGCCAGCAGCTTTCGTACGGGACACCAAGAGACCCAGTACTTC
clone size: many; D gene: TRBD1; V gene: TRBV5-1; J gene: TRBJ1-2; CDR3 protein: CASSTETGGHGYTF; CDR3 DNA: TGCGCCAGCAGCACCGAAACAGGGGGCCATGGCTACACCTTC
clone size: -; D gene: TRBD2; V gene: TRBV7-7; J gene: TRBJ2-2; CDR3 protein: CASSHGLAGANTGELFF; CDR3 DNA: TGTGCTAGCAGTCACGGACTAGCGGGGGCGAACACCGGGGAGCTGTTTTTT
clone size: many; D gene: -; V gene: TRBV5-5; J gene: TRBJ1-2; CDR3 protein: CASSGLRGRNYGYTF; CDR3 DNA: TGTGCCAGCAGCGGCTTACGGGGGAGGAATTATGGCTACACCTTC
clone size: -; D gene: TRBD1; V gene: TRBV7-2; J gene: TRBJ1-4; CDR3 protein: CASSFTGAGGKLFF; CDR3 DNA: TGTGCCAGCAGCTTTACAGGGGCCGGGGGAAAACTGTTTTTT
clone size: -; D gene: TRBD2; V gene: TRBV10-3; J gene: TRBJ2-5; CDR3 protein: CAIRASGRSHQETQYF; CDR3 DNA: TGTGCCATCAGGGCTAGCGGGAGGTCCCACCAAGAGACCCAGTACTTC
clone size: few; D gene: -; V gene: TRBV7-2; J gene: TRBJ1-5; CDR3 protein: CASSLEGLSNQPQHF; CDR3 DNA: TGTGCCAGCAGCTTGGAGGGACTGTCTAATCAGCCCCAGCATTTT
clone size: few; D gene: -; V gene: TRBV9; J gene: TRBJ2-6; CDR3 protein: CASSVGLRGSGANVLTF; CDR3 DNA: TGTGCCAGCAGCGTAGGCCTTCGGGGATCTGGGGCCAACGTCCTGACTTTC
clone size: few; D gene: -; V gene: TRBV28; J gene: TRBJ1-5; CDR3 protein: CASSYPNNQPQHF; CDR3 DNA: TGTGCCAGCAGTTATCCTAATAATCAGCCCCAGCATTTT
clone size: -; D gene: -; V gene: TRBV7-2; J gene: TRBJ1-6; CDR3 protein: CASSSDTGYSPLHF; CDR3 DNA: TGTGCCAGCAGCTCAGACACAGGCTATTCACCCCTCCACTTT
clone size: few; D gene: TRBD1; V gene: TRBV11-2; J gene: TRBJ2-3; CDR3 protein: CASSLVQGAAGDTQYF; CDR3 DNA: TGTGCCAGCAGCTTAGTTCAGGGGGCGGCAGGAGATACGCAGTATTTT
clone size: few; D gene: -; V gene: TRBV5-4; J gene: TRBJ2-2; CDR3 protein: CASSFSSVDTGELFF; CDR3 DNA: TGTGCCAGCAGCTTTTCTAGCGTGGACACCGGGGAGCTGTTTTTT
clone size: -; D gene: TRBD1; V gene: TRBV9; J gene: TRBJ2-2; CDR3 protein: CASSPGTGTNTGELFF; CDR3 DNA: TGTGCCAGCAGCCCCGGGACAGGGACGAACACCGGGGAGCTGTTTTTT
clone size: few; D gene: -; V gene: TRBV5-1; J gene: TRBJ2-1; CDR3 protein: CASSAGQTYNEQFF; CDR3 DNA: TGCGCCAGCAGCGCGGGACAGACCTACAATGAGCAGTTCTTC
clone size: many; D gene: TRBD1; V gene: TRBV29-1; J gene: TRBJ2-1; CDR3 protein: CSVGPGQGANNEQFF; CDR3 DNA: TGCAGCGTTGGTCCGGGACAGGGGGCTAACAATGAGCAGTTCTTC
clone size: few; D gene: -; V gene: TRBV4-2; J gene: TRBJ2-5; CDR3 protein: CASSQEGSRGKETQYF; CDR3 DNA: TGTGCCAGCAGCCAAGAGGGGAGTCGGGGGAAAGAGACCCAGTACTTC
clone size: -; D gene: TRBD1; V gene: TRBV28; J gene: TRBJ2-7; CDR3 protein: CASSFTVRGTGHLYEQYF; CDR3 DNA: TGTGCCAGCAGTTTCACCGTCCGGGGGACAGGGCATTTGTACGAGCAGTACTTC
clone size: -; D gene: -; V gene: TRBV10-3; J gene: TRBJ2-7; CDR3 protein: CAISERDKPYEQYF; CDR3 DNA: TGTGCCATCAGCGAACGGGACAAACCCTACGAGCAGTACTTC
clone size: -; D gene: TRBD1; V gene: TRBV4-3; J gene: TRBJ2-3; CDR3 protein: CASSRRQGGTDTQYF; CDR3 DNA: TGCGCCAGCAGCCGTAGACAGGGTGGGACAGATACGCAGTATTTT
clone size: -; D gene: TRBD2; V gene: TRBV9; J gene: TRBJ2-3; CDR3 protein: CASSRGTSGVGTDTQYF; CDR3 DNA: TGTGCCAGCAGCAGGGGGACTAGCGGGGTGGGCACAGATACGCAGTATTTT
clone size: few; D gene: -; V gene: TRBV9; J gene: TRBJ2-2; CDR3 protein: CASSVRDKSGELFF; CDR3 DNA: TGTGCCAGCAGCGTTCGGGACAAGTCCGGGGAGCTGTTTTTT
clone size: -; D gene: TRBD2; V gene: TRBV5-4; J gene: TRBJ2-3; CDR3 protein: CAIGPGTSGIGTDTQYF; CDR3 DNA: TGTGCCATCGGCCCAGGGACTAGCGGGATCGGTACAGATACGCAGTATTTT
clone size: -; D gene: -; V gene: TRBV29-1; J gene: TRBJ1-1; CDR3 protein: CSAQENTEAFF; CDR3 DNA: TGCAGCGCTCAGGAGAACACTGAAGCTTTCTTT
clone size: few; D gene: -; V gene: TRBV7-9; J gene: TRBJ2-2; CDR3 protein: CASSSIDTGELFF; CDR3 DNA: TGTGCCAGCAGCTCCATTGACACCGGGGAGCTGTTTTTT
clone size: many; D gene: TRBD2; V gene: TRBV20-1; J gene: TRBJ2-3; CDR3 protein: CSASWRGGYTDTQYF; CDR3 DNA: TGCAGTGCTAGTTGGCGGGGGGGGTACACAGATACGCAGTATTTT
clone size: -; D gene: -; V gene: TRBV3-1; J gene: TRBJ2-1; CDR3 protein: CASSQDPGTSYNEQFF; CDR3 DNA: TGTGCCAGCAGCCAAGATCCAGGGACCTCCTACAATGAGCAGTTCTTC
clone size: few; D gene: -; V gene: TRBV2; J gene: TRBJ2-3; CDR3 protein: CATTAGTHNADTQYF; CDR3 DNA: TGTGCCACCACCGCCGGGACTCACAACGCAGATACGCAGTATTTT
clone size: few; D gene: TRBD2; V gene: TRBV27; J gene: TRBJ2-1; CDR3 protein: CASSLYSVKSVAGAIEQFF; CDR3 DNA: TGTGCCAGCAGTTTATATTCGGTTAAGTCCGTAGCGGGAGCCATTGAGCAGTTCTTC
clone size: many; D gene: -; V gene: TRBV9; J gene: TRBJ2-7; CDR3 protein: CASSGGQTSSYEQYF; CDR3 DNA: TGTGCCAGCAGCGGCGGACAGACCTCCTCGTACGAGCAGTACTTC
clone size: -; D gene: TRBD1; V gene: TRBV18; J gene: TRBJ1-2; CDR3 protein: CASSPNSRQGFNGYTF; CDR3 DNA: TGTGCCAGCTCACCAAATTCTCGACAGGGGTTTAATGGCTACACCTTC
clone size: -; D gene: TRBD1; V gene: TRBV2; J gene: TRBJ2-1; CDR3 protein: CASARTGGRDEQFF; CDR3 DNA: TGTGCCAGCGCCAGGACAGGGGGTCGGGATGAGCAGTTCTTC
clone size: -; D gene: TRBD2; V gene: TRBV15; J gene: TRBJ2-2; CDR3 protein: CATSREAGVTGELFF; CDR3 DNA: TGTGCCACCAGCAGAGAAGCGGGAGTCACCGGGGAGCTGTTTTTT
clone size: few; D gene: -; V gene: TRBV11-2; J gene: TRBJ2-1; CDR3 protein: CASSLELEPYNEQFF; CDR3 DNA: TGTGCCAGCAGCTTAGAGCTAGAACCCTACAATGAGCAGTTCTTC
clone size: many; D gene: TRBD1; V gene: TRBV4-3; J gene: TRBJ1-4; CDR3 protein: CASSQGQGSEKLFF; CDR3 DNA: TGCGCCAGCAGCCAGGGACAGGGGTCTGAAAAACTGTTTTTT
clone size: -; D gene: -; V gene: TRBV20-1; J gene: TRBJ2-5; CDR3 protein: CSASRTAGETQYF; CDR3 DNA: TGCAGTGCTTCCCGGACAGCAGGAGAGACCCAGTACTTC
clone size: few; D gene: TRBD1; V gene: TRBV25-1; J gene: TRBJ2-1; CDR3 protein: CARDRTGERNEQFF; CDR3 DNA: TGTGCCAGAGATCGGACAGGGGAAAGGAATGAGCAGTTCTTC
clone size: -; D gene: TRBD2; V gene: TRBV9; J gene: TRBJ2-2; CDR3 protein: CASSSFSGPGELFF; CDR3 DNA: TGTGCCAGCAGCTCCTTTAGCGGGCCCGGGGAGCTGTTTTTT
clone size: -; D gene: -; V gene: TRBV25-1; J gene: TRBJ1-5; CDR3 protein: CASSEGDHQPQHF; CDR3 DNA: TGTGCCAGCAGTGAAGGGGACCATCAGCCCCAGCATTTT
clone size: -; D gene: -; V gene: TRBV12-3/TRBV12-4; J gene: TRBJ2-7; CDR3 protein: CASSHGRNYEQYF; CDR3 DNA: TGTGCCAGCAGCCACGGTCGGAACTACGAGCAGTACTTC
clone size: few; D gene: -; V gene: TRBV14; J gene: TRBJ2-1; CDR3 protein: CASSQTWLSEQFF; CDR3 DNA: TGTGCCAGCAGCCAAACTTGGCTCAGTGAGCAGTTCTTC
clone size: -; D gene: -; V gene: TRBV6-2/TRBV6-3; J gene: TRBJ1-5; CDR3 protein: CASSYIGVRQPQHF; CDR3 DNA: TGTGCCAGCAGTTACATCGGGGTGCGGCAGCCCCAGCATTTT
clone size: -; D gene: -; V gene: TRBV20-1; J gene: TRBJ2-2; CDR3 protein: CSAREDTYSGELFF; CDR3 DNA: TGCAGTGCTAGAGAGGATACTTATTCCGGGGAGCTGTTTTTT
clone size: -; D gene: -; V gene: TRBV23-1; J gene: TRBJ2-1; CDR3 protein: CASSQSSLYNEQFF; CDR3 DNA: TGCGCCAGCAGTCAATCATCACTGTACAATGAGCAGTTCTTC
clone size: few; D gene: -; V gene: TRBV7-8; J gene: TRBJ2-7; CDR3 protein: CASSLGGTDEQYF; CDR3 DNA: TGTGCCAGCAGCTTAGGGGGTACGGACGAGCAGTACTTC
clone size: few; D gene: -; V gene: TRBV11-2; J gene: TRBJ2-5; CDR3 protein: CASSSLNRAWETQYF; CDR3 DNA: TGTGCCAGCAGCTCCTTGAACAGGGCCTGGGAGACCCAGTACTTC
clone size: -; D gene: TRBD2; V gene: TRBV15; J gene: TRBJ2-2; CDR3 protein: CATSRVPGGASTGELFF; CDR3 DNA: TGTGCCACCAGCAGAGTACCGGGGGGGGCTAGTACCGGGGAGCTGTTTTTT
clone size: many; D gene: TRBD2; V gene: TRBV14; J gene: TRBJ2-3; CDR3 protein: CASSPFSGGGSTDTQYF; CDR3 DNA: TGTGCCAGCAGCCCCTTTTCGGGGGGGGGTAGCACAGATACGCAGTATTTT
clone size: many; D gene: TRBD1; V gene: TRBV5-1; J gene: TRBJ2-1; CDR3 protein: CASSQGQGYNEQFF; CDR3 DNA: TGCGCCAGCAGCCAAGGACAGGGCTACAATGAGCAGTTCTTC
clone size: few; D gene: -; V gene: TRBV7-8; J gene: TRBJ2-7; CDR3 protein: CASSLAARGAHEQYF; CDR3 DNA: TGTGCCAGCAGCTTAGCGGCAAGGGGGGCTCACGAGCAGTACTTC
clone size: -; D gene: -; V gene: TRBV4-1; J gene: TRBJ2-3; CDR3 protein: CASSQGSSPDTQYF; CDR3 DNA: TGCGCCAGCAGCCAAGGTAGCAGCCCAGATACGCAGTATTTT
clone size: few; D gene: TRBD1; V gene: TRBV6-6; J gene: TRBJ1-2; CDR3 protein: CASSRTGWNGYTF; CDR3 DNA: TGTGCCAGCAGTCGGACAGGGTGGAATGGCTACACCTTC
clone size: -; D gene: -; V gene: TRBV27; J gene: TRBJ2-2; CDR3 protein: CASSLSARRGGELFF; CDR3 DNA: TGTGCCAGCAGTTTATCTGCCAGGAGGGGCGGGGAGCTGTTTTTT
clone size: few; D gene: -; V gene: TRBV7-9; J gene: TRBJ2-3; CDR3 protein: CASSSWSGGTDTQYF; CDR3 DNA: TGTGCCAGCAGCTCGTGGTCGGGGGGCACAGATACGCAGTATTTT
clone size: -; D gene: -; V gene: TRBV18; J gene: TRBJ2-4; CDR3 protein: CASSPSRLVTAKNIQYF; CDR3 DNA: TGTGCCAGCTCACCCTCTCGACTAGTCACAGCCAAAAACATTCAGTACTTC
clone size: -; D gene: -; V gene: TRBV4-2; J gene: TRBJ2-2; CDR3 protein: CASSQETGHEVGELFF; CDR3 DNA: TGTGCCAGCAGCCAAGAAACAGGGCACGAGGTCGGGGAGCTGTTTTTT